The T cell receptor beta chain under discussion was sequenced for a study of cytomegalovirus exposure and HLA in healthy donors. Germline CDR1 reads SGDLS; CDR2 reads YYNGEE. This CDR3 is built from 15 residues. Germline trimming cut 3 bases from V and 4 bases from J; bases unmatched to any gene: 6. This clone was counted only a few times. Researchers ran the PCR with 60 Vbeta and 13 Jbeta primers. Sequenced by immunoSEQ multiplex PCR; TCRdb stores in-frame clones only, minus some. Of about 160,000 clones listed, 82% were seen once; the top ten hold roughly 0.99%. Sequenced sample: PBMCs. The gene calls are TRBV9 and TRBJ2-1; TRBD2 matches 8 bases. The receptor comes from a girl aged 2-9 years in good health and CMV-seropositive. The CDR3 reads CASSGIAGLYNEQFF. The CDR3 coding sequence is TGTGCCAGCAGCGGCATAGCGGGACTATACAATGAGCAGTTCTTC. Together with reference TRBV9 and TRBJ2-1, the CDR3 gives the full variable domain: DSGVTQTPKHLITATGQRVTLRCSPRSGDLSVYWYQQSLDQGLQFLIQYYNGEERAKGNILERFSAQQFPDLHSELNLSSLELGDSALYFCASSGIAGLYNEQFFGPGTRLTVL.